Presented here are 13 T cell receptor beta chains from one specimen sequenced in a study of shared clonotypes between healthy human individuals. Here immunoSEQ multiplex PCR was the method, and the copy in TCRdb shows in-frame clones only, minus some. This table has approximately 2,300,000 clones, about nine tenths appearing once. The source material was naive CD4+ T cells from PBMCs. Indicated subset: CD45RA+ positively selected. The receptors originated from a man aged 18 to 35 in good health. Some clones in this sample may be carry-over from other donors' samples.

The J gene is TRBJ1-3, the V gene TRBV18, with a weak D call TRBD1 (5 bases). The CDR3 spans 19 residues. In germline, CDR1 is KGHSH, CDR2 LQKENI. The V and J ends lost 6 bases and 3 bases respectively, with 27 bases between them. The CDR3 sequence is CASSPIPGTDLFGGNTIYF. DNA of the CDR3: TGTGCCAGCTCGCCTATCCCGGGGACGGATCTCTTTGGTGGAAACACCATATATTTT.

With regard to this clone: Other nucleotide sequences from this sample produce the same CDR3. This chain connects TRBV5-1 to TRBJ2-1; no clear D gene. The CDR3 covers 13 residues. Germline CDR1 reads SGHRS; CDR2 reads YFSETQ. V lost 0 bases, J lost 6 bases, and 7 bases lay in between. In DNA form, the CDR3 reads TGCGCCAGCAGCTTGGAGCCAGCCAATGAGCAGTTCTTC. Encoded protein: CASSLEPANEQFF. Supplemented by reference TRBV5-1 and TRBJ2-1, the full variable domain reads KAGVTQTPRYLIKTRGQQVTLSCSPISGHRSVSWYQQTPGQGLQFLFEYFSETQRNKGNFPGRFSGRQFSNSRSEMNVSTLELGDSALYLCASSLEPANEQFFGPGTRLTVL.

The V and J genes are TRBV2 and TRBJ2-7; weak D call: TRBD2 (6 bases). CDR3 length: 14 residues. Trimming took 4 bases from V and 7 from J, leaving 17 bases between them. The V gene's germline CDR1 is SNHLY and CDR2 FYNNEI. CDR3 loop: CASSGVTAGLEQYF. The CDR3 DNA follows: TGTGCCAGCAGTGGTGTGACTGCGGGGTTGGAGCAGTACTTC. Filled out from reference TRBV2 and TRBJ2-7, the complete variable domain reads EPEVTQTPSHQVTQMGQEVILRCVPISNHLYFYWYRQILGQKVEFLVSFYNNEISEKSEIFDDQFSVERPDGSNFTLKIRSTKLEDSAMYFCASSGVTAGLEQYFGPGTRLTVT.

This rearrangement joins TRBV9 to TRBJ2-1; 9 nucleotides line up with TRBD2. The CDR3 is made up of 16 amino acids. Germline V gene lookup returns CDR1 SGDLS and CDR2 YYNGEE. Losses at the gene ends were 3 bases for V and 7 bases for J; bases not matched to a gene: 11. CDR3 sequence: CASSARLAGTGNEQFF. Here the CDR3 DNA reads TGTGCCAGCAGCGCTCGTCTAGCGGGAACTGGTAATGAGCAGTTCTTC.

This chain links TRBV28 with TRBJ1-1; D might be TRBD1 (5 bases). Germline V CDR1 and CDR2: MDHEN, SYDVKM. V lost 3 bases to trimming and J lost 6 bases, with 8 bases between them. This CDR3 is built from 12 residues. CDR3 protein: CASSLTEAEAFF. The CDR3, as DNA: TGTGCCAGCAGTTTGACAGAAGCTGAAGCTTTCTTT.

The chain combines TRBV2 with TRBJ2-1; TRBD2 matches 12 bases. The CDR3 runs 17 residues. Germline CDR1 reads SNHLY; CDR2 reads FYNNEI. The trim removed 11 bases at V and 6 bases at J, leaving 17 bases unmatched. The CDR3: CAGWIWTSGKVGNEQFF. The CDR3 nucleotides read TGTGCCGGGTGGATATGGACTAGCGGGAAGGTTGGCAATGAGCAGTTCTTC.

The J gene is TRBJ2-1, the V gene TRBV5-1; the match to TRBD1 covers 7 bases. V lost 0 bases to trimming and J lost 4 bases; unmatched junction nucleotides: 10. This CDR3 region has 17 residues. Germline CDR1 reads SGHRS; CDR2 reads YFSETQ. CDR3 DNA sequence: TGCGCCAGCAGCTTGGCAGGGGGAGACCGCAAATACAATGAGCAGTTCTTC. Translated, it gives CASSLAGGDRKYNEQFF.

The rearrangement links TRBV28 to TRBJ2-5; 9 positions match TRBD1. CDR1 is MDHEN, CDR2 SYDVKM, per germline. The CDR3 loop spans 15 amino acids. After removal of 6 bases from V and 2 bases from J, the junction contained 7 bases not matched to a gene. The CDR3 here is CASRETGGVQETQYF. The CDR3 bases are TGTGCCAGCAGGGAGACAGGGGGGGTACAAGAGACCCAGTACTTC.

This clone occurred once. The genes are TRBV5-1 and TRBJ2-5; 7 positions agree with TRBD1. The length of the CDR3 is 15 residues. With V trimmed by 0 bases and J by 5 bases, 7 bases remained unmatched. From germline, CDR1 is SGHRS and CDR2 YFSETQ. This CDR3 reads CASSLERGRGETQYF. In DNA form, the CDR3 reads TGCGCCAGCAGCTTGGAGAGGGGGCGAGGGGAGACCCAGTACTTC.

The chain combines TRBV7-2 with TRBJ2-7; 14 bases line up with TRBD2. Losses at the gene ends were 2 bases for V and 6 bases for J; bases not matched to a gene: 6. The CDR3 is 16 amino acids. Germline values: CDR1 SGHTA, CDR2 FQGNSA. The CDR3 coding sequence is TGTGCCAGCAGCTTATATTTTGGACTAGCGGGAGGCGAGCAGTACTTC. Encoded protein: CASSLYFGLAGGEQYF.

The chain combines TRBV5-6 with TRBJ1-5; 12 nucleotides line up with TRBD1. This CDR3 has 16 amino acids. After removal of 1 base from V and 7 bases from J, the junction contained 6 bases not matched to a gene. The germline V gene has CDR1 SGHDT and CDR2 YYEEEE. This chain's CDR3 is CASSLSGTGGYQPQHF. The CDR3 DNA is TGTGCCAGCAGCTTGTCCGGGACAGGGGGCTACCAGCCCCAGCATTTT.

CDR3 bases: TGTGCCAGCAGCCCCCCGGGACAGTACCCCAGCTACGAGCAGTACTTC. Its translation is CASSPPGQYPSYEQYF. The chain links TRBV9 to TRBJ2-7; 7 bases are a match to TRBD1. The CDR3 extends over 16 amino acids. The trim removed 4 bases at V and 3 bases at J, leaving 13 bases unmatched. The V gene's germline CDR1 is SGDLS and CDR2 YYNGEE.

This chain uses TRBV7-9 with TRBJ2-5; perhaps TRBD1 as D (6 bases). Germline V gene sequence: CDR1 SEHNR, CDR2 FQNEAQ (reference sequence). Deletions cut 5 bases from V and 5 bases from J, with 15 bases between. The CDR3 length is 14 residues. CDR3 sequence: CASSPFNRAETQYF. CDR3 in DNA: TGTGCCAGCAGCCCCTTTAACAGGGCGGAGACCCAGTACTTC.